The 21 T cell receptor beta chains below all came from one sample that was sequenced in a study of beta chain features in type 1 diabetes. The isolated RNA, all of it, was reverse transcribed, so expressed TCRB transcripts were what got sequenced. TCRdb's copy holds only in-frame clones and misses some; the assay was immunoSEQ multiplex PCR. The profile shows about 230,000 clones, over 8.5% of them singletons. Sequenced: naive CD4+ T cells from blood. The receptors were sampled from a woman between 18 and 29 years old in good health.

This clone showed up many times. V usage is TRBV30 and J usage is TRBJ2-2; TRBD2 aligns across 8 bases. The CDR3 has 12 residues. With V trimmed by 0 bases and J by 12 bases, 3 bases remained unmatched. CDR1 and CDR2 from the germline V gene are GTSNPN and SVGIG (reference sequence). The CDR3 DNA follows: TGTGCCTGGAGTGTAAGCGGGGGAAAGCTGTTTTTT. This codes for CAWSVSGGKLFF.

There are a few counts of this clone. The V call is TRBV19, the J call TRBJ1-1; no reliable D call. CDR1 LNHDA and CDR2 SQIVND come from the germline V gene (reference sequence). The CDR3 spans 12 residues. The germline V and J ends were trimmed by 7 bases and 7 bases, with 13 bases remaining between them. CDR3 protein: CASINRRLEAFF. The CDR3 DNA reads as TGTGCCAGTATTAACCGACGACTTGAAGCTTTCTTT. The full variable domain, with the rest looked up from reference TRBV19 and TRBJ1-1, is DGGITQSPKYLFRKEGQNVTLSCEQNLNHDAMYWYRQDPGQGLRLIYYSQIVNDFQKGDIAEGYSVSREKKESFPLTVTSAQKNPTAFYLCASINRRLEAFFGQGTRLTVV.

This clone came up a few times. The chain employs TRBV6-1 and TRBJ1-2; 7 bases agree with TRBD1. This CDR3 has 13 amino acids. With V trimmed by 6 bases and J by 4 bases, 5 bases remained unmatched. Looked up from germline, CDR1 is MNHNS and CDR2 is SASEGT. CDR3 amino acids: CASRPTGTYGYTF. CDR3 coding DNA: TGTGCCAGCAGGCCGACAGGGACCTATGGCTACACCTTC.

This clone occurred many times. The genes are TRBV9 and TRBJ2-1, with TRBD2 matching over 10 bases. This CDR3 region has 17 residues. Trimming removed 0 bases from V and 5 bases from J; junction bases left unmatched: 8. The V gene's germline CDR1 is SGDLS and CDR2 YYNGEE. CDR3 region: CASSVDGRLAGNNEQFF. CDR3 DNA: TGTGCCAGCAGCGTAGATGGGCGACTAGCGGGTAACAATGAGCAGTTCTTC.

This clone turned up a few times. The chain uses TRBV29-1 and TRBJ2-7; 7 bases line up with TRBD2. The V gene end was trimmed by 3 bases and the J gene end by 6 bases; junction bases not matched to a gene: 14. This CDR3 comprises 15 residues. Per germline, CDR1 SQVTM and CDR2 ANQGSEA. This CDR3 is CSVDSKGLDPGEQYF. CDR3 sequence (DNA): TGCAGCGTTGACAGTAAAGGACTAGACCCCGGCGAGCAGTACTTC.

The V call is TRBV6-6, the J call TRBJ1-1; a weak D match, TRBD1 (6 bases). The V and J ends lost 6 bases and 5 bases respectively, with 19 bases between them. The CDR3 loop spans 15 amino acids. Germline assignment: CDR1 MNHNY and CDR2 SVGAGI (reference sequence). The CDR3 reads CASRGVEGRGTEAFF. DNA of the CDR3: TGTGCCAGCAGGGGGGTGGAGGGGAGGGGGACTGAAGCTTTCTTT.

The chain recombines TRBV28 with TRBJ1-1; D unresolved. V lost 4 bases and J 4 bases, leaving 13 bases between the germline ends. Germline CDR1 MDHEN, CDR2 SYDVKM. The CDR3 spans 14 residues. CDR3 in DNA: TGTGCCAGCAGTTCCCAGCGGGGATCCACTGAAGCTTTCTTT. It is translated as CASSSQRGSTEAFF. The variable domain in full, completed from reference TRBV28 and TRBJ1-1, reads DVKVTQSSRYLVKRTGEKVFLECVQDMDHENMFWYRQDPGLGLRLIYFSYDVKMKEKGDIPEGYSVSREKKERFSLILESASTNQTSMYLCASSSQRGSTEAFFGQGTRLTVV.

This chain joins TRBV7-8 and TRBJ2-7; TRBD2 might be the D (7 bases). CDR1 SGHVS and CDR2 FQNEAQ come from the germline V gene. CDR3 size: 13 residues. Trimming removed 3 bases from V and 4 bases from J, with 10 bases in between. CDR3: CASSLGGPYEQYF. The CDR3 region has the DNA TGTGCCAGCAGCTTGGGGGGGCCTTACGAGCAGTACTTC.

This clone was detected a few times. The rearrangement uses TRBV7-9 and TRBJ2-7; 8 bases match TRBD1. The CDR3 is 14 residues long. J was trimmed by 4 bases and V by 11 bases; bases with no gene match: 13. The germline V gene has CDR1 SEHNR and CDR2 FQNEAQ (reference sequence). CDR3 bases: TGTGCCTCCCGAGCAGGGCAGGGGGCTTACGAGCAGTACTTC. Protein sequence: CASRAGQGAYEQYF.

As regards this clone: The germline gene is not matched at one end of the junction; a read error may be the cause. The rearrangement links TRBV30 to TRBJ2-7; TRBD2 matches at 8 bases. The germline V gene encodes CDR1 GTSNPN and CDR2 SVGIG (reference sequence). The CDR3 is made up of 12 amino acids. The CDR3 loop reads CAWSGTPLAESF. The DNA of the CDR3 is TGTGCCTGGAGTGGGACACCACTAGCGGAGTCCTTC.

A few counts support this clone. The chain joins TRBV7-6 to TRBJ2-2, with D tentatively TRBD1 (5 bases). Trimming left V 1 base short and J 3 bases short, with 6 bases between. The CDR3 runs 14 residues. The germline V gene encodes CDR1 SGHVS and CDR2 FNYEAQ. The CDR3 protein is CASSLVQDTGELFF. The CDR3 coding sequence is TGTGCCAGCAGCTTAGTACAGGACACCGGGGAGCTGTTTTTT.

This clone has a handful of counts. V is TRBV5-1 and J is TRBJ2-5; 9 nucleotides align to TRBD2. Germline CDR1 SGHRS, CDR2 YFSETQ. J lost 4 bases, V lost 0 bases, and 7 bases had no gene match. The CDR3 runs to 16 residues. The CDR3 here is CASSLVVAGVPETQYF. In DNA, the CDR3 is TGCGCCAGCAGCTTGGTGGTAGCGGGGGTCCCAGAGACCCAGTACTTC.

The genes are TRBV5-6 and TRBJ2-3, with 8 bases matching TRBD1. The ends lost 1 base at V and 2 bases at J; junction bases unmatched: 6. From germline, CDR1 is SGHDT and CDR2 YYEEEE. The CDR3 has 16 residues. CDR3 protein: CASSLPGQEYTDTQYF. CDR3 DNA sequence: TGTGCCAGCAGCTTGCCGGGACAGGAGTACACAGATACGCAGTATTTT. Variable domain in full (rest from reference TRBV5-6 and TRBJ2-3): DAGVTQSPTHLIKTRGQQVTLRCSPKSGHDTVSWYQQALGQGPQFIFQYYEEEERQRGNFPDRFSGHQFPNYSSELNVNALLLGDSALYLCASSLPGQEYTDTQYFGPGTRLTVL.

This chain connects TRBV6-5 to TRBJ2-7; tentatively, D is TRBD2 (6 bases). This CDR3 has 16 amino acids. Germline loops: CDR1 MNHEY, CDR2 SVGAGI. The V end lost 2 bases, the J end lost 0 bases, and 14 bases lay between the germline ends. The CDR3 sequence is CASSYDGGGLSYEQYF. CDR3 DNA: TGTGCCAGCAGTTACGACGGGGGAGGACTCTCCTACGAGCAGTACTTC.

This clone showed up just a few times. V and J are TRBV2 and TRBJ1-5, with 9 bases matching TRBD1. The germline V gene encodes CDR1 SNHLY and CDR2 FYNNEI. CDR3 length: 15 residues. J gave up 6 bases and V 9 bases, and 12 bases lay outside the gene matches. The chain's CDR3 is CASSATGGKIQPQHF. In DNA form, the CDR3 reads TGTGCCAGTTCGGCGACAGGGGGAAAAATTCAGCCCCAGCATTTT.

This clone was observed a handful of times. The chain uses TRBV30 and TRBJ2-5; 7 positions agree with TRBD1. The CDR3 is 13 residues long. Trimming took 4 bases from V and 7 from J; bases not matched to a gene: 9. From germline, CDR1 is GTSNPN and CDR2 SVGIG (reference sequence). CDR3 bases: TGTGCCTGGACGTGGGGACGACAGGGGACCCAGTACTTC. It translates to CAWTWGRQGTQYF.

The rearrangement joins TRBV15 to TRBJ2-7, with no clear D. Trimming cost V 1 base and J 3 bases, with 7 bases left between them. CDR1 LNHNV and CDR2 YYDKDF come from the germline V gene (reference sequence). The CDR3 has 13 amino acids. In DNA, the CDR3 is TGTGCCACCAGCAGAGGTCAGTTCTACGAGCAGTACTTC. It specifies CATSRGQFYEQYF.

The chain couples TRBV5-1 to TRBJ1-1; 10 bases are a match to TRBD1. The V segment lost 1 base and the J segment 8 bases; nucleotides outside the gene matches: 2. Germline V gene data show CDR1 as SGHRS and CDR2 as YFSETQ. This CDR3 contains 13 residues. The CDR3 protein is CASSLLGQGEAFF. The CDR3 nucleotides are TGCGCCAGCAGCTTGTTGGGACAGGGGGAAGCTTTCTTT.

V gene TRBV7-9 combines with J gene TRBJ1-1, with D possibly TRBD1 on 6 matching bases. The germline V and J ends were trimmed by 8 bases and 5 bases, with 18 bases remaining between them. Germline CDR1 reads SEHNR; CDR2 reads FQNEAQ (reference sequence). CDR3 size: 14 residues. The CDR3, as DNA: TGTGCCAGCCGGGGAGGGGGAGTTGGTACTGAAGCTTTCTTT. This sequence encodes CASRGGGVGTEAFF. The full variable domain, its missing parts supplied by reference TRBV7-9 and TRBJ1-1, is DTGVSQNPRHKITKRGQNVTFRCDPISEHNRLYWYRQTLGQGPEFLTYFQNEAQLEKSRLLSDRFSAERPKGSFSTLEIQRTEQGDSAMYLCASRGGGVGTEAFFGQGTRLTVV.

This clone occurred a few times. V gene TRBV6-5 combines with J gene TRBJ1-1, with D maybe TRBD1 (6 bases). CDR1 and CDR2 (germline): MNHEY, SVGAGI. The germline V and J ends were trimmed by 5 bases and 8 bases, with 18 bases remaining between them. CDR3 size: 14 residues. CDR3 sequence: CASSPRGRPVEAFF. The CDR3 coding sequence is TGTGCCAGCAGTCCCAGGGGCAGGCCTGTCGAAGCTTTCTTT.

The chain carries TRBV7-2 and TRBJ2-2, with D maybe TRBD2 (5 bases). V was shortened by 2 bases and J by 0 bases, with 10 bases between the two germline ends. Germline CDR1 and CDR2: SGHTA and FQGNSA. The CDR3 consists of 16 residues. CDR3 loop: CASSLPRGANTGELFF. The DNA for the CDR3 is TGTGCCAGCAGCTTACCCCGGGGAGCGAACACCGGGGAGCTGTTTTTT.